Shown below are 15 T cell receptor beta chains from a single sample sequenced in a study of blood T cells in healthy people across ages. The second PCR ran about 6 to 12 cycles with a sample-barcoded 5' primer and J-beta primers. TCRdb redid the calling of the 5' RACE reads with MiXCR, one entry per CDR3 protein. The table lists approximately 850,000 distinct CDR3 sequences, around 42% of them singletons. The sequenced material came from blood. Every receptor here comes from a man aged 55 to 69 in good health.

The CDR3 region is CASSYSTSERVTEAFF. The CDR3 DNA reads as TGTGCCAGCAGTTACTCGACATCGGAAAGGGTCACTGAAGCTTTCTTT. The J gene is TRBJ1-1, the V gene TRBV6-5; D remains ambiguous. Germline CDR1 is MNHEY and CDR2 is SVGAGI. Deletions cut 0 bases from V and 4 bases from J, with 15 bases between. This CDR3 is 16 amino acids long.

This clonotype was detected only a few times. The gene calls are TRBV27 and TRBJ2-1, with D possibly called TRBD1 or TRBD2 (5 bases each). Per germline, CDR1 MNHEY and CDR2 SMNVEV (reference sequence). V dropped 4 bases and J dropped 8 bases, with 9 bases sitting between them. This CDR3 region has 12 residues. The CDR3 here is CASSSGLDEQFF. The CDR3 DNA reads as TGTGCCAGCAGTTCGGGGCTAGATGAGCAGTTCTTC.

A single count supports this clonotype. The V call is TRBV7-2, the J call TRBJ1-6; D gene ambiguous. Germline CDR1 is SGHTA and CDR2 is FQGNSA. Deletions cut 6 bases from V and 10 bases from J, with 13 bases between. The CDR3 has 13 residues. As DNA, the CDR3 is TGTGCCAGCAGGCCAGGCTCTAGATCACCCCTCCACTTT. Amino acid sequence: CASRPGSRSPLHF.

In its sample, this clonotype was seen once. The rearrangement uses TRBV2 and TRBJ2-7, with D unclear. Trimming removed 10 bases from V and 3 bases from J, with 13 bases in between. There are 12 residues in the CDR3. CDR1 and CDR2 (germline): SNHLY, FYNNEI. The CDR3: CATGGQRYEQYF. CDR3 bases: TGTGCCACCGGTGGGCAACGCTACGAGCAGTACTTC.

The chain joins TRBV25-1 to TRBJ1-1; TRBD1 might be the D (6 bases). The germline V and J ends were trimmed by 6 bases and 1 base, with 18 bases remaining between them. The CDR3 is 16 amino acids. The V gene's germline CDR1 is MGHDK and CDR2 SYGVNS. The DNA of the CDR3 is TGTGCCAGCAGACCGATAGGGGGGGAGAGGAACACTGAAGCTTTCTTT. Its protein product is CASRPIGGERNTEAFF.

This clonotype was counted a few times. CDR3 sequence: CASSCQGWQPQHF. As DNA, the CDR3 is TGTGCCAGCAGCTGCCAGGGCTGGCAGCCCCAGCATTTT. The V and J genes are TRBV6-7 and TRBJ1-5; possibly TRBD1 for D (5 bases). TRBV6-7 carries the ORF label, with uncertain function. V lost 6 bases and J 7 bases, leaving 13 bases between the germline ends. The CDR3 has 13 amino acids.

This chain joins TRBV29-1 and TRBJ1-2; TRBD1 aligns across 9 bases. V shed 4 bases, J shed 7 bases, and the junction held 7 bases outside the gene matches. The CDR3 consists of 13 residues. Germline CDR1 is SQVTM and CDR2 is ANQGSEA. CDR3 sequence (DNA): TGCAGCGTTGCCGGACAGGGGAGTAGTGGCTACACCTTC. It codes for CSVAGQGSSGYTF. The whole variable domain, filled in from reference TRBV29-1 and TRBJ1-2, reads SAVISQKPSRDICQRGTSLTIQCQVDSQVTMMFWYRQQPGQSLTLIATANQGSEATYESGFVIDKFPISRPNLTFSTLTVSNMSPEDSSIYLCSVAGQGSSGYTFGSGTRLTVV.

The chain employs TRBV20-1 and TRBJ2-3; 7 bases agree with TRBD2. Germline CDR1 reads DFQATT; CDR2 reads SNEGSKA (reference sequence). The CDR3 extends over 14 amino acids. With 3 bases clipped from V and 7 bases from J, the junction kept 10 bases outside the gene matches. CDR3 DNA: TGCAGTGCTAGTCAAGTAAAGGGAGGGAATACGCAGTATTTT. This encodes CSASQVKGGNTQYF.

The chain employs TRBV29-1 and TRBJ1-6; no definite D call. The CDR3 runs 13 residues. From germline, CDR1 is SQVTM and CDR2 ANQGSEA. V was trimmed by 4 bases and J by 6 bases, leaving 10 bases between them. For the CDR3, the DNA is TGCAGCGTTGCAAAAGCCTCTAATTCACCCCTCCACTTT. Encoded protein: CSVAKASNSPLHF.

The J gene is TRBJ2-1, the V gene TRBV5-4; D may be TRBD1 (5 bases). The CDR3 runs to 16 residues. CDR1 SGHNT and CDR2 YYREEE come from the germline V gene (reference sequence). The V end was cut by 4 bases, the J end by 6 bases, with 20 bases between. The CDR3 sequence is CASSIGKGNLGNEQFF. The CDR3 DNA is TGTGCCAGCAGCATTGGGAAGGGGAATCTGGGCAATGAGCAGTTCTTC.

V gene TRBV28 combines with J gene TRBJ2-1, with 10 bases identical to TRBD2. The CDR3 length is 17 residues. The germline V gene has CDR1 MDHEN and CDR2 SYDVKM. V was clipped by 5 bases and J by 1 base; unmatched bases: 8. The CDR3 spells CASSLIAGGGSYNEQFF. The DNA for the CDR3 is TGTGCCAGCAGTCTAATAGCGGGGGGAGGATCCTACAATGAGCAGTTCTTC.

This chain links TRBV11-3 with TRBJ2-3; TRBD2 matches 12 bases. Germline values: CDR1 SGHNT, CDR2 YENEEA. This CDR3 has 18 residues. The V and J ends lost 1 base and 6 bases, in that order; junction bases with no gene match: 11. The CDR3 here is CASSLGSTSGGAGDTQYF. In nucleotides, the CDR3 is TGTGCCAGCAGCTTAGGTTCGACTAGCGGGGGAGCCGGCGATACGCAGTATTTT.

There are a few counts of this clonotype. The chain carries TRBV7-2 and TRBJ2-3, with no clear D. Germline V lookup: CDR1 SGHTA, CDR2 FQGNSA. The CDR3 sequence is 14 residues long. Trimming removed 5 bases from V and 2 bases from J, with 11 bases in between. The CDR3 nucleotides read TGTGCCAGCAGCCGGATGCTATCCACAGATACGCAGTATTTT. Translating gives CASSRMLSTDTQYF.

This clonotype was counted only a few times. The rearrangement links TRBV20-1 to TRBJ2-1, with D tentatively TRBD1 or TRBD2 (6 bases each). The V and J ends lost 0 bases and 8 bases respectively, with 14 bases between them. The length of the CDR3 is 14 residues. Germline V gene data show CDR1 as DFQATT and CDR2 as SNEGSKA (reference sequence). CDR3 residues: CSARDLGGPYEQFF. The CDR3 DNA sequence: TGCAGTGCTAGAGATCTTGGGGGGCCCTATGAGCAGTTCTTC.

The chain recombines TRBV4-1 with TRBJ2-5, with 9 nucleotides matching TRBD1. Germline trimming cut 1 base from V and 5 bases from J; bases unmatched to any gene: 11. The length of the CDR3 is 17 residues. Looked up from germline, CDR1 is MGHRA and CDR2 is YSYEKL. CDR3 nucleotides: TGCGCCAGCAGCCAAGTCTCACAGGGGGCCCTCTTGGAGACCCAGTACTTC. This translates into CASSQVSQGALLETQYF.